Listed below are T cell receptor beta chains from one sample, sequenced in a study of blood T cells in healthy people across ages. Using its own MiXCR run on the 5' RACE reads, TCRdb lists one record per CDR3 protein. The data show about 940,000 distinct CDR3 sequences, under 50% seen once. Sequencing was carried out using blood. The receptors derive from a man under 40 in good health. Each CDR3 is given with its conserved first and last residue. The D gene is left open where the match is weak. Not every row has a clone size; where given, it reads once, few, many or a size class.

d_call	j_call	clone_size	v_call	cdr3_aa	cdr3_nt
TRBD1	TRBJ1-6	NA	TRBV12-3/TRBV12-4	CASSFEGTANSPLHF	TGTGCCAGCAGTTTTGAAGGGACAGCGAATTCACCCCTCCACTTT
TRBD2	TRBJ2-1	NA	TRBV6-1	CASSTGGQDNEQFF	TGTGCCAGCAGTACGGGGGGGCAGGACAATGAGCAGTTCTTC
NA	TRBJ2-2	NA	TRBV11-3	CASIDISGELFF	TGTGCCAGCATCGACATTTCCGGGGAGCTGTTTTTT
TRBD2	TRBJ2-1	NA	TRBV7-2	CASSLVRLAGGSYNEQFF	TGTGCCAGCAGCTTAGTACGGCTAGCGGGGGGTAGCTACAATGAGCAGTTCTTC
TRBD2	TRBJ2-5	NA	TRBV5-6	CASSLGASGGNQETQYF	TGTGCCAGCAGCTTGGGAGCCAGCGGGGGGAATCAAGAGACCCAGTACTTC
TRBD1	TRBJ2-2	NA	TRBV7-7	CASSLDRGKYTGELFF	TGTGCTAGCAGCCTGGACAGGGGAAAATACACCGGGGAGCTGTTTTTT
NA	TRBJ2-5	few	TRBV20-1	CSAPRQVLETQYF	TGCAGTGCTCCCCGACAGGTTCTGGAGACCCAGTACTTC
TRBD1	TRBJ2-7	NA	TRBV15	CATSRGNRGSEQYF	TGTGCCACCAGCAGAGGAAACAGGGGTAGCGAGCAGTACTTC
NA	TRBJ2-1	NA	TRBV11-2	CASSFMGNEQFF	TGTGCCAGCAGCTTTATGGGCAATGAGCAGTTCTTC
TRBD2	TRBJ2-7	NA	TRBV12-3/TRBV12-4	CASSLGDSGDNEQYF	TGTGCCAGCAGTTTGGGGGATAGCGGGGACAATGAGCAGTACTTC
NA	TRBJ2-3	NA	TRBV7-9	CASSLTGYGDTQYF	TGTGCCAGCAGCCTTACAGGGTATGGAGATACGCAGTATTTT
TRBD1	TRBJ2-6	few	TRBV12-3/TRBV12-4	CASSLGQGISGANVLTF	TGTGCCAGCAGTCTTGGACAGGGAATCTCTGGGGCCAACGTCCTGACTTTC
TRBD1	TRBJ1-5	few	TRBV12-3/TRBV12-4	CASSLSGTVSNQPQHF	TGTGCCAGCAGCTTATCCGGGACAGTAAGCAATCAGCCCCAGCATTTT
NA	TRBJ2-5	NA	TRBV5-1	CASSLFGPQETQYF	TGCGCCAGCAGCTTGTTCGGACCTCAAGAGACCCAGTACTTC
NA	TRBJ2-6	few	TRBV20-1	CSAREKPHRSGANVLTF	TGCAGTGCTAGAGAGAAACCCCACCGGTCTGGGGCCAACGTCCTGACTTTC
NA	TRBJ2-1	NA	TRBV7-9	CASSKGIGGSYNEQFF	TGTGCCAGCAGCAAAGGGATCGGGGGCTCCTACAATGAGCAGTTCTTC
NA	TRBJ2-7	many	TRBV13	CASSGETVSYEQYF	TGTGCCAGCAGCGGAGAAACAGTCTCCTACGAGCAGTACTTC
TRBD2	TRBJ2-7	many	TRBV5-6	CASSRLAVYEQYF	TGTGCCAGCAGCCGACTAGCGGTCTACGAGCAGTACTTC
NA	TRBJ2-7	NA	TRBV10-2	CASSESRGIYEQYF	TGCGCCAGCAGTGAGTCACGGGGAATCTACGAGCAGTACTTC
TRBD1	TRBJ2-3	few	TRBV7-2	CASSSPRGQGDTQYF	TGTGCCAGCAGCTCGCCCAGGGGGCAGGGAGATACGCAGTATTTT
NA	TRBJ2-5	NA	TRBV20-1	CSAPGGTETQYF	TGCAGTGCCCCGGGGGGCACAGAGACCCAGTACTTC
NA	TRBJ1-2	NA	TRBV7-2	CASSSISGPLNYGYTF	TGTGCCAGCAGCTCTATTAGTGGGCCCCTCAACTATGGCTACACCTTC
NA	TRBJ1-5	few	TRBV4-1	CASSQDWGYSNQPQHF	TGCGCCAGCAGCCAAGATTGGGGATATAGCAATCAGCCCCAGCATTTT
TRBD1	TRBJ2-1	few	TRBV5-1	CASYPGQGGSYNEQFF	TGCGCCAGCTATCCGGGACAGGGTGGCTCCTACAATGAGCAGTTCTTC
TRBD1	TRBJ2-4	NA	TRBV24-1	CATSDRTGWEQYF	TGTGCCACCAGTGATCGGACAGGGTGGGAGCAGTACTTC
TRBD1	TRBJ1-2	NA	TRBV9	CASSVAQGSYGYTF	TGTGCCAGCAGCGTAGCACAGGGGAGCTATGGCTACACCTTC
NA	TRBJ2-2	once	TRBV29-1	CSDGTGELFF	TGCAGTGACGGGACCGGGGAGCTGTTTTTT
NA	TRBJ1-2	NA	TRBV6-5	CASRPPANYGYTF	TGTGCCAGCAGACCCCCTGCTAACTATGGCTACACCTTC
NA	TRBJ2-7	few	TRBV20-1	CSARRGREYEQYF	TGCAGTGCCCGTCGCGGCAGGGAATACGAGCAGTACTTC
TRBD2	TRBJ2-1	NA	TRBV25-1	CASSEVGGGFDEQFF	TGTGCCAGCAGTGAAGTCGGGGGAGGGTTCGATGAGCAGTTCTTC
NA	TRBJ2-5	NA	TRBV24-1	CATSDSQGRETQYF	TGTGCCACCAGTGATTCACAGGGTCGAGAGACCCAGTACTTC
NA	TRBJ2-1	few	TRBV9	CASSVLTGSSYNEQFF	TGTGCCAGCAGCGTTTTGACTGGGAGCTCCTACAATGAGCAGTTCTTC
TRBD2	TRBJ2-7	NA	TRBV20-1	CSAAGLAGPSYEQYF	TGCAGTGCTGCGGGACTAGCGGGTCCTTCCTACGAGCAGTACTTC
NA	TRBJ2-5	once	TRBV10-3	CAISGDMVRETQYF	TGTGCCATCAGTGGGGACATGGTGAGGGAGACCCAGTACTTC
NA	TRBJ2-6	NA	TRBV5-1	CASSEGRTGANVLTF	TGCGCCAGCAGTGAGGGAAGGACTGGGGCCAACGTCCTGACTTTC
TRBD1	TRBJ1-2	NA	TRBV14	CASSQEGTGANGYTF	TGTGCCAGCAGCCAAGAAGGGACAGGGGCAAATGGCTACACCTTC
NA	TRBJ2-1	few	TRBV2	CASESPGVHEQFF	TGTGCCAGCGAGTCTCCCGGGGTCCATGAGCAGTTCTTC
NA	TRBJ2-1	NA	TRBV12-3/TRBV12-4	CASSPGPRGEQFF	TGTGCCAGCAGCCCGGGACCTCGAGGTGAGCAGTTCTTC
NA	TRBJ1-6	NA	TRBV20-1	CSARVAGQLTYNSPLHF	TGCAGTGCTAGAGTCGCCGGACAGTTGACCTATAATTCACCCCTCCACTTT
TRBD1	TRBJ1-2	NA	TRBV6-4	CASSESGTGEGYTF	TGTGCCAGCAGTGAATCTGGGACAGGGGAGGGCTACACCTTC
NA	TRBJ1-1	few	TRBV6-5	CASSYKGTITEAFF	TGTGCCAGCAGTTACAAAGGCACCATAACTGAAGCTTTCTTT
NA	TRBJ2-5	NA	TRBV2	CASRASGTQYNEQYF	TGTGCCAGCAGGGCCTCCGGGACTCAATACAATGAGCAGTACTTC
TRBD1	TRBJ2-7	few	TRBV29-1	CSVEAWTGSDEQYF	TGCAGCGTTGAAGCTTGGACAGGGTCGGACGAGCAGTACTTC
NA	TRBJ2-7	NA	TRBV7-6	CASSLVMGGRYEQYF	TGTGCCAGCAGCCTAGTCATGGGGGGCAGATACGAGCAGTACTTC
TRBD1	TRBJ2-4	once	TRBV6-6	CASSSSDRGLDIQYF	TGTGCCAGCAGTTCAAGCGACAGGGGGTTGGACATTCAGTACTTC
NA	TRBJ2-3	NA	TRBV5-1	CASSLVRQLSTDTQYF	TGCGCCAGCAGCTTGGTTCGACAGCTCAGCACAGATACGCAGTATTTT
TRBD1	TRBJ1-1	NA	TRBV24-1	CATSQQGSNTEAFF	TGTGCCACCAGTCAACAGGGGTCGAACACTGAAGCTTTCTTT
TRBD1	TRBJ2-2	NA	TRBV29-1	CSGTGYTGELFF	TGCAGCGGGACAGGGTATACCGGGGAGCTGTTTTTT
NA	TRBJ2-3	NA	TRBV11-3	CASSFSPGDTQYF	TGTGCCAGCAGCTTTAGTCCTGGAGATACGCAGTATTTT
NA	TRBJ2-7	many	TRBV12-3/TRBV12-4	CASSLAPTYEQYF	TGTGCCAGCAGTTTGGCGCCTACCTACGAGCAGTACTTC